The 20 T cell receptor beta chains reported below all come from one sample, sequenced in a study of identifying expanded T cells in peripheral blood (dated by TCRdb to between 2018 and 2021). Libraries were prepared through the immunoSEQ multiplex PCR assay. TCRdb holds this immuneACCESS table with in-frame rearrangements only. Some clones are missing; in checked studies, unresolved V genes explain under half, and the rest has no known cause. The table for this sample lists roughly 100,000 clones; approximately 88% of them were counted only once. The top ten clones comprise approximately 18% of the sample. The material sequenced was blood. The source of these receptors is a person aged 18 to 75 in good health.

This chain joins TRBV6-5 and TRBJ1-5; D ambiguous. Germline CDR1 and CDR2: MNHEY and SVGAGI. The V end lost 5 bases, the J end lost 9 bases, and 17 bases lay between the germline ends. The CDR3 sequence is 14 residues long. In nucleotides, the CDR3 is TGTGCCAGCAGTCCCTACCGCGGACGGGCGCCCCAGCATTTT. Translated: CASSPYRGRAPQHF.

The chain has TRBV7-9 and TRBJ2-3; D not certain. Germline V gene lookup returns CDR1 SEHNR and CDR2 FQNEAQ (reference sequence). This CDR3 is 12 amino acids long. V shed 4 bases and J shed 6 bases, with 8 bases lying between them. The CDR3 DNA follows: TGTGCCAGCAGCTCGGCAGGCGATACGCAGTATTTT. It encodes CASSSAGDTQYF.

In its sample, this clone was seen once. This chain joins TRBV5-1 and TRBJ2-7; D might be TRBD1 (5 bases). CDR1 is SGHRS and CDR2 is YFSETQ in the germline V gene. This CDR3 has 13 residues. The V gene lost 0 bases and the J gene lost 3 bases, with 7 bases spanning the gap. CDR3 sequence reads: CASSLDRNYEQYF. In nucleotides, the CDR3 is TGCGCCAGCAGCTTGGACAGGAACTACGAGCAGTACTTC. The whole variable domain, filled in from reference TRBV5-1 and TRBJ2-7, reads KAGVTQTPRYLIKTRGQQVTLSCSPISGHRSVSWYQQTPGQGLQFLFEYFSETQRNKGNFPGRFSGRQFSNSRSEMNVSTLELGDSALYLCASSLDRNYEQYFGPGTRLTVT.

Written as DNA, the CDR3 is TGCGCCAGCAGCGACGGGACTAGCGGGGAGAAAGAGACCCAGTACTTC. Encoded protein: CASSDGTSGEKETQYF. The chain employs TRBV5-1 and TRBJ2-5; 13 bases fit TRBD2. V gave up 4 bases and J gave up 3 bases; unmatched junction bases: 6. CDR1 is SGHRS and CDR2 is YFSETQ in the germline V gene. The CDR3 has 16 residues.

This sequence joins TRBV15 and TRBJ1-5; no reliable D call. With 3 bases removed from V and 9 bases from J, the gap between germline ends came to 15 bases. The CDR3 loop spans 14 amino acids. Germline V gives CDR1 LNHNV, CDR2 YYDKDF (reference sequence). In DNA, the CDR3 is TGTGCCACCAGCAGGGCCGGGGTCGAGTGGCCCCAGCATTTT. Residues: CATSRAGVEWPQHF.

The chain is built from TRBV25-1 and TRBJ2-5; TRBD1 might be the D (6 bases). Per the germline V gene, CDR1 is MGHDK and CDR2 is SYGVNS. The CDR3 is 18 residues long. The germline V and J ends were trimmed by 2 bases and 5 bases, with 24 bases remaining between them. The CDR3 here is CASSEPYEQGTLGETQYF. CDR3 sequence (DNA): TGTGCCAGCAGTGAACCCTACGAGCAGGGGACCTTAGGGGAGACCCAGTACTTC.

This clone showed up just a few times. The CDR3 end shows no conserved phenylalanine or tryptophan, and so a read error is likely. The limits of the CDR3 on the DNA are not certain, so only TCRdb's listed CDR3 is given. This chain links TRBV2 with TRBJ2-7; the D call in the table, TRBD1, was not verified against the DNA. The CDR3 has 8 residues if both end residues are counted. The V gene's germline CDR1 is SNHLY and CDR2 FYNNEI. The chain's CDR3 is CASSETGH.

The V call is TRBV5-1, the J call TRBJ1-2; D gene ambiguous. The CDR3 spans 18 residues. V dropped 2 bases and J dropped 7 bases, with 27 bases sitting between them. Germline CDR1 and CDR2: SGHRS and YFSETQ. CDR3 loop: CASSFRNPGVGSLGGYTF. The CDR3 DNA reads as TGCGCCAGCAGCTTTCGAAATCCGGGAGTGGGCTCTTTGGGTGGCTACACCTTC.

This clone was counted a few times. This chain uses TRBV5-4 with TRBJ2-3; D not resolved. The V end lost 3 bases, the J end lost 4 bases, and 24 bases lay between the germline ends. This CDR3 is 18 amino acids long. The germline V gene encodes CDR1 SGHNT and CDR2 YYREEE (reference sequence). This CDR3 reads CASSWQPTRTVRPDTQYF. CDR3 DNA: TGTGCCAGCAGCTGGCAACCCACTCGGACGGTGAGGCCAGATACGCAGTATTTT.

The V call is TRBV7-7, the J call TRBJ2-2; 7 positions match TRBD2. The CDR3 has 13 amino acids. Germline CDR1 is SSHAT and CDR2 is FNYEAQ (reference sequence). J was trimmed by 7 bases and V by 3 bases; bases with no gene match: 2. CDR3 region: CASSFGGNGELFF. For the CDR3, the DNA is TGTGCCAGCAGCTTCGGGGGGAACGGGGAGCTGTTTTTT.

This chain joins TRBV6-6 and TRBJ1-3, with TRBD1 matching 8 bases. Germline V gives CDR1 MNHNY, CDR2 SVGAGI (reference sequence). The trim removed 5 bases at V and 4 bases at J, leaving 7 bases unmatched. This CDR3 is built from 15 residues. CDR3 loop: CASSDQGASGNTIYF. The DNA of the CDR3 is TGTGCCAGCAGTGATCAGGGGGCGTCAGGAAACACCATATATTTT.

This clone was seen a few times. V usage is TRBV27 and J usage is TRBJ2-7; possible D gene TRBD1, 6 bases. The CDR3 loop spans 16 amino acids. Between the trimmed V and J ends, which lost 2 bases and 2 bases, there was a span of 16 bases. Germline lookup yields CDR1 MNHEY and CDR2 SMNVEV (reference sequence). The CDR3 region has the DNA TGTGCCAGCAGTTTACTTCGGACAGTGAATCCCTACGAGCAGTACTTC. Encoded protein: CASSLLRTVNPYEQYF.

As concerns this clone: One end of the junction fails to match germline, which may point to a read error. V usage is TRBV7-6 and J usage is TRBJ2-3; D not certain. The CDR3 has 12 residues. The germline V gene encodes CDR1 SGHVS and CDR2 FNYEAQ. The CDR3, as DNA: TGTGCCAGCAGCTTGGGTCGAAATACGCAGTTTTTT. Amino acid sequence: CASSLGRNTQFF.

The rearrangement joins TRBV10-3 to TRBJ1-2, with unresolved D. This CDR3 contains 14 residues. V lost 3 bases and J lost 4, with 12 bases in between. The germline V gene encodes CDR1 ENHRY and CDR2 SYGVKD. The CDR3 is CAISDEETRYGYTF. In nucleotides, the CDR3 is TGTGCCATCAGTGATGAAGAGACACGCTATGGCTACACCTTC.

The rearrangement uses TRBV5-1 and TRBJ1-1; tentatively, D is TRBD1 (6 bases). The CDR3 spans 14 residues. The germline V and J ends were trimmed by 3 bases and 2 bases, with 11 bases remaining between them. Germline V gives CDR1 SGHRS, CDR2 YFSETQ. CDR3 nucleotide sequence: TGCGCCAGCAGCTCTTTACAGGGAAACACTGAAGCTTTCTTT. It yields the protein CASSSLQGNTEAFF.

The chain has TRBV27 and TRBJ1-1, with D maybe TRBD1 (5 bases). The CDR3 runs 12 residues. Between the trimmed V and J ends, which lost 6 bases and 10 bases, there was a span of 15 bases. Germline V gives CDR1 MNHEY, CDR2 SMNVEV (reference sequence). Here the CDR3 DNA reads TGTGCCAGCAGCGCCGACCCGGGGGGAGCTTTCTTT. Amino acid sequence: CASSADPGGAFF.

J is TRBJ1-2 and V is TRBV4-2; D is possibly TRBD1 (5 bases). Germline CDR1 reads LGHNA; CDR2 reads YNFKEQ. The CDR3 covers 16 residues. Trimming left V 0 bases short and J 4 bases short, with 15 bases between. Here the CDR3 reads CASSQERGLTAYGYTF. CDR3 DNA: TGTGCCAGCAGCCAAGAGAGAGGGTTGACAGCCTATGGCTACACCTTC.

The chain is built from TRBV19 and TRBJ2-1; 10 nucleotides match TRBD2. Germline CDR1 reads LNHDA; CDR2 reads SQIVND (reference sequence). This CDR3 is built from 18 residues. V lost 6 bases and J lost 1; bases outside the gene matches: 12. CDR3 protein: CASRAGTSVTLSYNEQFF. DNA of the CDR3: TGTGCCAGTAGAGCCGGGACTAGCGTAACCCTTTCCTACAATGAGCAGTTCTTC.

The J gene is TRBJ2-3, the V gene TRBV28; D gene unclear. Germline V lookup: CDR1 MDHEN, CDR2 SYDVKM. V lost 4 bases to trimming and J lost 12 bases, with 14 bases between them. The CDR3 contains 12 residues. The CDR3 loop is CASSSRSLTQYF. In nucleotides, the CDR3 is TGTGCCAGCAGTTCCAGATCCCTCACACAGTATTTT. The full variable domain, with the rest looked up from reference TRBV28 and TRBJ2-3, is DVKVTQSSRYLVKRTGEKVFLECVQDMDHENMFWYRQDPGLGLRLIYFSYDVKMKEKGDIPEGYSVSREKKERFSLILESASTNQTSMYLCASSSRSLTQYFGPGTRLTVL.

The rearrangement uses TRBV4-1 and TRBJ2-2, with TRBD2 matching 13 bases. This CDR3 has 17 residues. The V and J ends lost 1 base and 5 bases, in that order; junction bases with no gene match: 4. Germline loops: CDR1 MGHRA, CDR2 YSYEKL. CDR3 protein: CASSQGLLAGGTGELFF. DNA of the CDR3: TGCGCCAGCAGCCAAGGGTTACTAGCGGGGGGGACCGGGGAGCTGTTTTTT.